The present TCR beta chain was sequenced within a study of beta chain features in type 1 diabetes. Study in general: Summed over all samples, the examined sorted cells came to fewer than 120 million. Study conclusions and caveats: Sequencing from cDNA could over-represent high-TCR-expressing cells. When Type 1 diabetes patients were examined, their TCRB CDR3s proved moderately but significantly shorter in all four CD4+ subsets.

Every bit of the isolated RNA underwent reverse transcription, so sequencing read expressed TCRB transcripts. Sequencing used immunoSEQ multiplex PCR; TCRdb keeps in-frame clones, though not all of them. The profile shows about 230,000 clones, 16% of them singletons. To note about this clone: Its antigen is unidentified.

This TCR was recovered from a man aged 30 to 45 with type 1 diabetes. Input material: naive CD4+ T cells from blood.

This chain's CDR3 is CASTSGLHMFF. CDR3 DNA: TGTGCCAGCACCTCAGGCCTGCATATGTTCTTC. This chain connects TRBV7-9 to TRBJ2-1, with no clear D. Trimming left V 7 bases short and J 15 bases short, with 16 bases between. This CDR3 comprises 11 residues. Per germline, CDR1 SEHNR and CDR2 FQNEAQ (reference sequence).